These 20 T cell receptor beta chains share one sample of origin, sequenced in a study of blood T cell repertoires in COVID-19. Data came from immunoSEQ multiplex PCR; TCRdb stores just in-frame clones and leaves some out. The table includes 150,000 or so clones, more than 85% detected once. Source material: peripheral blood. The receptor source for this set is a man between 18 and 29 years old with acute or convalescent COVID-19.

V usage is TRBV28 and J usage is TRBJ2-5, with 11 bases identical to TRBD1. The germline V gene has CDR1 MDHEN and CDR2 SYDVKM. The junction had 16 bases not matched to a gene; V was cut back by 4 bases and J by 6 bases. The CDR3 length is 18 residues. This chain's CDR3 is CASSSPLPTGTGGQTQYF. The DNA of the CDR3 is TGTGCCAGCAGTTCTCCATTACCTACAGGGACAGGGGGACAGACCCAGTACTTC.

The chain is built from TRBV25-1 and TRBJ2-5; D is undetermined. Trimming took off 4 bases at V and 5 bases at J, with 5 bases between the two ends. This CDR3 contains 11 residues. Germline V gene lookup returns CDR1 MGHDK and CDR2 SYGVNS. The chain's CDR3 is CASSVRETQYF. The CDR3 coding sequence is TGTGCCAGCAGTGTCAGGGAGACCCAGTACTTC. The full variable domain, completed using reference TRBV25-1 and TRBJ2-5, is EADIYQTPRYLVIGTGKKITLECSQTMGHDKMYWYQQDPGMELHLIHYSYGVNSTEKGDLSSESTVSRIRTEHFPLTLESARPSHTSQYLCASSVRETQYFGPGTRLLVL.

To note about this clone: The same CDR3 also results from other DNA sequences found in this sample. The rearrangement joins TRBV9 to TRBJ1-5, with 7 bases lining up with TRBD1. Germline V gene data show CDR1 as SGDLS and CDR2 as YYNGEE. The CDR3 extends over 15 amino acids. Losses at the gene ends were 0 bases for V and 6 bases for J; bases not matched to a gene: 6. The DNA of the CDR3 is TGTGCCAGCAGCGTAGGAGGGGGCGCGGGTCAGCCCCAGCATTTT. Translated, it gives CASSVGGGAGQPQHF.

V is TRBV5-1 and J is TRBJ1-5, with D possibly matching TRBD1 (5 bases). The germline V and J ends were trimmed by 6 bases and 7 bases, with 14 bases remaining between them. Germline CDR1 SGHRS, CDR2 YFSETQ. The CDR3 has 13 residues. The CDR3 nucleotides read TGCGCCAGCATACTGGGGGGGTGGCAGCCCCAGCATTTT. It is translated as CASILGGWQPQHF.

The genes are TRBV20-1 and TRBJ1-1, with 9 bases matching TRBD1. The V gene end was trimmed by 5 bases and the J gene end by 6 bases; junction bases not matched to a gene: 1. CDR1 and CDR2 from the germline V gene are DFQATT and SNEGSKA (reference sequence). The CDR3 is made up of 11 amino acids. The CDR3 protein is CSAWTGAEAFF. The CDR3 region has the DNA TGCAGTGCTTGGACAGGGGCTGAAGCTTTCTTT.

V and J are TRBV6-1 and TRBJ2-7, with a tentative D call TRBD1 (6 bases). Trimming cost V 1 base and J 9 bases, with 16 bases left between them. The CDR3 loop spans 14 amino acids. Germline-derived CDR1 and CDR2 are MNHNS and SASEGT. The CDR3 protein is CASSEVLGAKGQYV. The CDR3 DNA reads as TGTGCCAGCAGTGAAGTGTTGGGGGCGAAGGGGCAGTACGTC.

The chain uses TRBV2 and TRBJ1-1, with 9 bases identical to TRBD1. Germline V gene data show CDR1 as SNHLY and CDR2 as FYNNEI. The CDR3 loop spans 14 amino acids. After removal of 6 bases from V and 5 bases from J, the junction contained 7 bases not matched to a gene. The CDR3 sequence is CASRGRTGDTEAFF. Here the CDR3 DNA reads TGTGCCAGCAGGGGGAGGACAGGGGATACTGAAGCTTTCTTT.

The chain's CDR3 is CASSEPGRGLGEAFF. In DNA form, the CDR3 reads TGTGCCAGCAGTGAACCGGGCAGGGGGCTGGGTGAAGCTTTCTTT. The chain joins TRBV6-1 to TRBJ1-1; 8 bases are a match to TRBD1. V lost 2 bases to trimming and J lost 7 bases; unmatched junction nucleotides: 9. CDR1 is MNHNS, CDR2 SASEGT, per germline. The CDR3 covers 15 residues.

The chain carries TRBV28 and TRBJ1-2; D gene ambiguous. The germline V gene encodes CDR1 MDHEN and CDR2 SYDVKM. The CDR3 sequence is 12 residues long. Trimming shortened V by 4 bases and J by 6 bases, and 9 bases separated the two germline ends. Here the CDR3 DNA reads TGTGCCAGCAGTTGGGCCGTGGATGGCTACACCTTC. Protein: CASSWAVDGYTF.

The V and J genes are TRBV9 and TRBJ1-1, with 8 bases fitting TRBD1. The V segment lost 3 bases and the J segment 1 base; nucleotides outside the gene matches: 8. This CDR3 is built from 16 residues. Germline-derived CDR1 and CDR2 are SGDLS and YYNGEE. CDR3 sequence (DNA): TGTGCCAGCAGCGCCTACAGGGGGGGTTCGAACACTGAAGCTTTCTTT. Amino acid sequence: CASSAYRGGSNTEAFF.

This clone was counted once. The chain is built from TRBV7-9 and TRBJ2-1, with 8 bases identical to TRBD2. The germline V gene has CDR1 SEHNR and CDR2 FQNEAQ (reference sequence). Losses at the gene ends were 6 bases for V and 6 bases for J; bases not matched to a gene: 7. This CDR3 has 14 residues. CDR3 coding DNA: TGTGCCAGCAGTACTAGCGGACAAATCAATGAGCAGTTCTTC. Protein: CASSTSGQINEQFF.

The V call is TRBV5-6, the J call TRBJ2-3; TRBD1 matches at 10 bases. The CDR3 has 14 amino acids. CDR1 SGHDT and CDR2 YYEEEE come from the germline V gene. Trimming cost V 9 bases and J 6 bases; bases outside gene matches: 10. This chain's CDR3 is CATGWGTGVDTQYF. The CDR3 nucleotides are TGTGCCACGGGATGGGGGACAGGGGTGGATACGCAGTATTTT.

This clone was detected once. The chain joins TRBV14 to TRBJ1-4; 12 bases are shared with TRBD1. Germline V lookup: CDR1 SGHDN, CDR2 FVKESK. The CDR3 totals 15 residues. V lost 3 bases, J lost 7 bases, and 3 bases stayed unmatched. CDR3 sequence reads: CASSQGQGAGEKLFF. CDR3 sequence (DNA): TGTGCCAGCAGCCAGGGACAGGGGGCCGGTGAAAAACTGTTTTTT.

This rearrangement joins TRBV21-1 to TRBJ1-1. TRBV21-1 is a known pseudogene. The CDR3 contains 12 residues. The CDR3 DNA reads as TGTGCCAGCAAACCTATGAACACTGAAGCTTTCTTT. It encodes CASKPMNTEAFF.

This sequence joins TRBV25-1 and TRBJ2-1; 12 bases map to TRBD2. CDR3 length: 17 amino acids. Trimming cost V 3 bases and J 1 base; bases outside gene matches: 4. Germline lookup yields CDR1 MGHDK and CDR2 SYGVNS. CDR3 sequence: CASSDTSGGTSYNEQFF. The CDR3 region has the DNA TGTGCCAGCAGTGACACTAGCGGGGGGACGTCCTACAATGAGCAGTTCTTC.

The CDR3 DNA reads as TGTGCCAGCAGTTATAGTGCCCAGCGGGGGGCCCTGCAGTTCTTC. Its translation is CASSYSAQRGALQFF. The chain joins TRBV6-2 or TRBV6-3 to TRBJ2-1, with 9 bases aligning to TRBD2. The CDR3 contains 15 residues. V gave up 3 bases and J gave up 12 bases; unmatched junction bases: 12. Germline V CDR1 and CDR2: MNHEY, SVGEGT.

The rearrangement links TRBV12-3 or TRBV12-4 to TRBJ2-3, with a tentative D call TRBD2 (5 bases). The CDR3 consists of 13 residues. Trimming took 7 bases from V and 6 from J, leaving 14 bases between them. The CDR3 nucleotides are TGTGCCAGCACCCGAGAGAGAGGGGATACGCAGTATTTT. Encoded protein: CASTRERGDTQYF.

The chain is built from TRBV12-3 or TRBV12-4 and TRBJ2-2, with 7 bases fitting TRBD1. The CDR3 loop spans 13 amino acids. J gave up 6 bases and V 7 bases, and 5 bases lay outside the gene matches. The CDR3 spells CASTTQGPGELFF. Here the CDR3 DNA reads TGTGCCAGCACCACACAGGGGCCCGGGGAGCTGTTTTTT.

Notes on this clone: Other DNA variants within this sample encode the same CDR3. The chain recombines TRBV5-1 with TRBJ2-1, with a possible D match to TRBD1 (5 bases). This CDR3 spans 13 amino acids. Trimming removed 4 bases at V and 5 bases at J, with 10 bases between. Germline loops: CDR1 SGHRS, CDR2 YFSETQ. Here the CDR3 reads CASSLDRDNEQFF. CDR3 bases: TGCGCCAGCAGCCTTGACAGAGACAATGAGCAGTTCTTC.

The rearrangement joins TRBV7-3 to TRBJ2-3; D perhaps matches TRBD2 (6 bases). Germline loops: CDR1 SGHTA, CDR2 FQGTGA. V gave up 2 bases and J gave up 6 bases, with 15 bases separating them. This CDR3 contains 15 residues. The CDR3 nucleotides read TGTGCCAGCAGCTTACACGGAGAAGGGACTGATACGCAGTATTTT. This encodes CASSLHGEGTDTQYF.